This TCR beta chain was captured in a study of shared clonotypes between healthy human individuals. Study-wide findings and caveats: Shared clonotypes across all four donors exceeded non-shared ones in generation probability. Investigators expected sequencing depth to affect clonotype sharing among donors.

Sequencing was performed with immunoSEQ multiplex PCR; in TCRdb, only in-frame clones are kept and a portion is missing. Here the sample spans roughly 850,000 clones, just over 95% being singletons. As regards this clone: Its antigen is unidentified.

Trimming took 2 bases from V and 1 from J, leaving 12 bases between them. Germline CDR1 reads MNHNS; CDR2 reads SASEGT. This CDR3 is built from 15 residues. Selected positively for CCR7 and CD45RO-negative, naive CD8 cells excluded terminally differentiated effector memory CD45RA+ cells. The clonotype originates from a man aged 25-45 years in good health. This sequence joins TRBV6-1 and TRBJ2-7; D might be TRBD2 (5 bases). Sequencing was performed on naive CD8+ T cells sorted from blood. In DNA form, the CDR3 reads TGTGCCAGCAGTGAATATGCGGGTTTGTCCTACGAGCAGTACTTC. This sequence encodes CASSEYAGLSYEQYF.